The entry below describes one TCR beta chain. Its cognate antigen is unknown. Cultured CD4+ T-cell DNA underwent Oncomine TCR Beta short-read sequencing. TCRdb re-called the PCR reads through MiXCR, storing one row per CDR3 protein. The table includes about 26,000 distinct CDR3 sequences, 50% to 75% detected once. The CDR3 sequence is 16 residues long. CDR1 and CDR2 (germline): SGHTA, FQGTGA. V gave up 1 base and J gave up 10 bases; unmatched junction bases: 9. These data belong to a study of vaccination and CD4 T cells after COVID-19. Documented treatment: roughly 10-day PBMC culture with coronavirus spike peptide pools or control peptides (ViraFEST assay).

The sequence was obtained from a human donor who had recovered from COVID-19. Specimen: CD4+ T cells from blood, cultured in vitro. The V and J genes are TRBV7-3 and TRBJ1-6, with 8 bases aligning to TRBD1. The CDR3 protein is CASSLRGGTGRSPLHF. CDR3 bases: TGTGCCAGCAGCTTAAGAGGGGGGACAGGTCGCTCACCCCTCCACTTT.